Shown below are 28 T cell receptor beta chains from a single sample sequenced in a study of T-cell reconstitution after alpha-beta-depleted transplantation in children. This sample's TCRbeta library carried unique molecular identifier barcodes. MiXCR, run by TCRdb on the PCR reads, gives a single entry per CDR3 protein. The sample yields under 350,000 distinct CDR3 sequences, 9.9% seen once. This specimen consisted of PBMCs from the stem cell graft donor, obtained from the stem cell graft. The receptors stem from a human donor who donated a stem cell graft to a child with SCID.

This clonotype was observed a few times. The V gene is TRBV25-1, the J gene TRBJ2-3; no definite D call. Germline values: CDR1 MGHDK, CDR2 SYGVNS. V lost 1 base and J 6 bases, leaving 14 bases between the germline ends. The CDR3 covers 15 residues. CDR3 DNA sequence: TGTGCCAGCAGTGAATCTAGACATATCCCGGATACGCAGTATTTT. This sequence encodes CASSESRHIPDTQYF.

Points on this clonotype: This clone may be a read error of a much larger clone one base away. V usage is TRBV3-1 and J usage is TRBJ2-3; weak D call: TRBD2 (6 bases). CDR1 is LGHDT and CDR2 is YNNKEL in the germline V gene (reference sequence). This CDR3 comprises 14 residues. V lost 3 bases, J lost 3 bases, and 10 bases lay in between. CDR3 region: CASSHELATDTQYF. CDR3 nucleotide sequence: TGTGCCAGCAGCCACGAGCTAGCGACAGATACGCAGTATTTT.

This clonotype has just a few counts. CDR3 nucleotide sequence: TGTGCCAGCAGTTTAGTAAAGGCCAGCAATCAGCCCCAGCATTTT. It codes for CASSLVKASNQPQHF. V usage is TRBV27 and J usage is TRBJ1-5; D is uncertain. This CDR3 is built from 15 residues. Trimming took off 2 bases at V and 1 base at J, with 9 bases between the two ends. Germline loops: CDR1 MNHEY, CDR2 SMNVEV (reference sequence).

In this sample, this clonotype turned up a few times. The chain couples TRBV27 to TRBJ1-1; 9 bases agree with TRBD1. J lost 5 bases, V lost 0 bases, and 4 bases had no gene match. The CDR3 has 15 residues. Germline CDR1 reads MNHEY; CDR2 reads SMNVEV (reference sequence). The DNA of the CDR3 is TGTGCCAGCAGTTTATCCGGGACAGGGCGAACTGAAGCTTTCTTT. Translated, it gives CASSLSGTGRTEAFF.

This rearrangement joins TRBV4-2 to TRBJ1-2; 8 bases line up with TRBD1. J was trimmed by 0 bases and V by 3 bases; bases with no gene match: 9. The CDR3 has 17 residues. Germline V gene lookup returns CDR1 LGHNA and CDR2 YNFKEQ. As DNA, the CDR3 is TGTGCCAGCAGCCATTCGGGACAGGAGATTACTAACTATGGCTACACCTTC. The encoded protein is CASSHSGQEITNYGYTF.

This clonotype was observed a handful of times. This chain connects TRBV9 to TRBJ1-2; no clear D gene. Germline lookup yields CDR1 SGDLS and CDR2 YYNGEE. V gave up 0 bases and J gave up 6 bases, with 12 bases separating them. This CDR3 is 14 amino acids long. CDR3 amino acids: CASSVDGQLNGYTF. In DNA form, the CDR3 reads TGTGCCAGCAGCGTAGATGGCCAGCTGAATGGCTACACCTTC.

V is TRBV18 and J is TRBJ2-6; D unclear. This CDR3 has 16 residues. V shed 0 bases and J shed 2 bases, with 8 bases lying between them. From germline, CDR1 is KGHSH and CDR2 LQKENI. CDR3 in DNA: TGTGCCAGCTCACCACCGGGCAGGACTGGGGCCAACGTCCTGACTTTC. Translated, it gives CASSPPGRTGANVLTF.

This clonotype has a handful of counts. V and J are TRBV5-1 and TRBJ1-4; the match to TRBD1 covers 8 bases. Germline values: CDR1 SGHRS, CDR2 YFSETQ. V shed 0 bases, J shed 7 bases, and the junction held 5 bases outside the gene matches. This CDR3 contains 15 residues. Written as DNA, the CDR3 is TGCGCCAGCAGCTTGGAGGGCAGGGGGCTTGAAAAACTGTTTTTT. The encoded protein is CASSLEGRGLEKLFF.

This clonotype occurred many times. CDR3 in DNA: TGTGCCAGCAGTTCTAGCTGGGATACGCAGTATTTT. The encoded protein is CASSSSWDTQYF. The chain links TRBV6-6 to TRBJ2-3; a possible D gene is TRBD2 (5 bases). V dropped 4 bases and J dropped 6 bases, with 8 bases sitting between them. The germline V gene has CDR1 MNHNY and CDR2 SVGAGI (reference sequence). The CDR3 contains 12 residues.

This clonotype was picked up many times. The chain employs TRBV5-1 and TRBJ1-1; the match to TRBD1 covers 8 bases. The V and J ends lost 2 bases and 1 base, in that order; junction bases with no gene match: 4. Germline V gene data show CDR1 as SGHRS and CDR2 as YFSETQ. The CDR3 has 15 residues. Here the CDR3 reads CASSLGRGPNTEAFF. The CDR3 DNA reads TGCGCCAGCAGCTTAGGCAGGGGGCCGAACACTGAAGCTTTCTTT. Based on the CDR3 plus reference TRBV5-1 and TRBJ1-1, the full variable domain is KAGVTQTPRYLIKTRGQQVTLSCSPISGHRSVSWYQQTPGQGLQFLFEYFSETQRNKGNFPGRFSGRQFSNSRSEMNVSTLELGDSALYLCASSLGRGPNTEAFFGQGTRLTVV.

The V and J genes are TRBV7-9 and TRBJ2-7; no reliable D call. The CDR3 is 12 residues long. Germline-derived CDR1 and CDR2 are SEHNR and FQNEAQ (reference sequence). V lost 6 bases to trimming and J lost 1 base, with 7 bases between them. The CDR3 region has the DNA TGTGCCAGCAGACCTGATTCCTACGAGCAGTACTTC. This translates into CASRPDSYEQYF.

This clonotype turned up a few times. The conserved phenylalanine or tryptophan normally closing the CDR3 is absent here, so this likely arose from a read error. No DNA is shown, since the ends of the CDR3 on it are uncertain; the CDR3 is the one TCRdb lists. The rearrangement links TRBV23-1 to TRBJ2-7. TRBV23-1 falls under the ORF class, with uncertain function. The CDR3 length equals 8 residues, ends included. CDR3 region: CASSQSLI.

This clonotype was counted between two and nine times. The chain uses TRBV20-1 and TRBJ2-5; no clear D gene. There are 14 residues in the CDR3. V shed 3 bases and J shed 2 bases, with 13 bases lying between them. CDR1 is DFQATT, CDR2 SNEGSKA, per germline (reference sequence). The CDR3 protein is CSASPRTFQETQYF. CDR3 DNA sequence: TGCAGTGCTAGCCCCAGGACCTTTCAAGAGACCCAGTACTTC.

The chain employs TRBV18 and TRBJ2-5; D perhaps matches TRBD2 (7 bases). The V gene's germline CDR1 is KGHSH and CDR2 LQKENI. Trimming took 2 bases from V and 7 from J, leaving 23 bases between them. This CDR3 has 17 residues. CDR3 residues: CASSPIRIGGGLGTQYF. As DNA, the CDR3 is TGTGCCAGCTCACCAATCCGTATTGGCGGGGGCTTAGGGACCCAGTACTTC.

The gene calls are TRBV5-1 and TRBJ1-6, with 7 bases aligning to TRBD1. The CDR3 totals 17 residues. Germline V CDR1 and CDR2: SGHRS, YFSETQ. Losses at the gene ends were 1 base for V and 5 bases for J; bases not matched to a gene: 9. The CDR3: CASSLWASGTDNSPLHF. For the CDR3, the DNA is TGCGCCAGCAGCTTGTGGGCCTCCGGGACAGATAATTCACCCCTCCACTTT.

This rearrangement joins TRBV29-1 to TRBJ2-5, with TRBD2 matching 11 bases. The V gene end was trimmed by 6 bases and the J gene end by 5 bases; junction bases not matched to a gene: 2. This CDR3 has 12 amino acids. Germline CDR1 and CDR2: SQVTM and ANQGSEA. The CDR3 reads CSVSSGGETQYF. CDR3 coding DNA: TGCAGCGTCTCTAGCGGGGGGGAGACCCAGTACTTC.

A few counts support this clonotype. The chain is built from TRBV5-1 and TRBJ2-5; D call uncertain. From germline, CDR1 is SGHRS and CDR2 YFSETQ. V dropped 0 bases and J dropped 3 bases, with 12 bases sitting between them. The CDR3 extends over 15 amino acids. The CDR3 DNA follows: TGCGCCAGCAGCTTGGCGTCTCGCAAGGAAGAGACCCAGTACTTC. Amino acids: CASSLASRKEETQYF.

This clonotype was seen a handful of times. This chain links TRBV12-3 or TRBV12-4 with TRBJ1-5; D is ambiguous. The CDR3 has 13 residues. Trimming cost V 5 bases and J 6 bases, with 11 bases left between them. The CDR3 coding sequence is TGTGCCAGCAGTCTCCAAAGTTTTCAGCCCCAGCATTTT. The encoded protein is CASSLQSFQPQHF.

This chain uses TRBV7-3 with TRBJ1-2; D is perhaps TRBD1 (6 bases). V was clipped by 5 bases and J by 7 bases, with 20 bases between them. The CDR3 runs to 15 residues. Germline CDR1 is SGHTA and CDR2 is FQGTGA. The CDR3 DNA sequence: TGTGCCAGCAGCCCTATGGGGTTGGACAGTGGTGGCTACACCTTC. Its protein is CASSPMGLDSGGYTF.

This clonotype was counted a few times. The CDR3 loop is CASSQVPSGGASNEQFF. CDR3 sequence (DNA): TGCGCCAGCAGCCAAGTGCCTAGCGGGGGGGCCTCCAATGAGCAGTTCTTC. V and J are TRBV4-1 and TRBJ2-1; 12 bases fit TRBD2. Germline CDR1 reads MGHRA; CDR2 reads YSYEKL. The CDR3 has 17 amino acids. Trimming at V came to 1 base and at J to 6 bases, leaving 7 bases not matched to a gene.

This clonotype was seen ten or more times. The chain employs TRBV28 and TRBJ1-5; D might be TRBD1 (5 bases). CDR1 and CDR2 from the germline V gene are MDHEN and SYDVKM. V lost 8 bases, J lost 4 bases, and 18 bases lay in between. The CDR3 consists of 15 residues. CDR3 sequence: CASLPGSQTNQPQHF. The CDR3 DNA is TGTGCCAGCCTCCCAGGGAGCCAAACTAATCAGCCCCAGCATTTT. The complete variable domain, with remaining parts taken from reference TRBV28 and TRBJ1-5, reads DVKVTQSSRYLVKRTGEKVFLECVQDMDHENMFWYRQDPGLGLRLIYFSYDVKMKEKGDIPEGYSVSREKKERFSLILESASTNQTSMYLCASLPGSQTNQPQHFGDGTRLSIL.

Turning to this clonotype: Compared with germline, one end of the junction differs, possibly owing to a read error. This rearrangement joins TRBV20-1 to TRBJ2-2, with 13 nucleotides matching TRBD2. Germline V gene data show CDR1 as DFQATT and CDR2 as SNEGSKA (reference sequence). This CDR3 spans 15 amino acids. The CDR3, as DNA: TGCAGTGCTACAACGACTAGCGGGGGGCCCGGGAAGCTGTTTTTT. It codes for CSATTTSGGPGKLFF.

In this sample, this clonotype turned up many times. CDR3 in amino acids: CASSQSGDYEQYF. CDR3 coding DNA: TGTGCCAGCAGCCAATCCGGAGATTACGAGCAGTACTTC. The chain links TRBV16 to TRBJ2-7; D remains ambiguous. The CDR3 extends over 13 amino acids. V lost 0 bases, J lost 4 bases, and 7 bases lay in between. Germline V gene data show CDR1 as KGHSY and CDR2 as FQNENV.

This chain joins TRBV5-1 and TRBJ2-3; D gene uncertain. Germline assignment: CDR1 SGHRS and CDR2 YFSETQ. V lost 3 bases, J lost 6 bases, and 8 bases lay in between. The CDR3 spans 12 residues. CDR3: CASSSTPDTQYF. CDR3 coding DNA: TGCGCCAGCAGCTCGACCCCGGATACGCAGTATTTT.

This clonotype was counted between two and nine times. The CDR3 reads CASSLGWGVNQETQYF. CDR3 coding DNA: TGTGCCAGCAGCTTAGGCTGGGGGGTAAACCAAGAGACCCAGTACTTC. The chain recombines TRBV7-8 with TRBJ2-5; perhaps TRBD2 as D (6 bases). The V gene's germline CDR1 is SGHVS and CDR2 FQNEAQ. With 1 base removed from V and 0 bases from J, the gap between germline ends came to 12 bases. CDR3 length: 16 amino acids.

This clonotype was recorded a few times. This chain links TRBV18 with TRBJ2-2; weak D call: TRBD1 (5 bases). This CDR3 has 15 residues. V was shortened by 5 bases and J by 7 bases, with 17 bases between the two germline ends. Germline V lookup: CDR1 KGHSH, CDR2 LQKENI. The CDR3 sequence: CASSSREGAVGELFF. The CDR3 bases are TGTGCCAGCTCATCAAGGGAAGGGGCCGTCGGGGAGCTGTTTTTT.

The sample holds many counts of this clonotype. The CDR3 DNA follows: TGTGCCAGCAGTTTAGGTCCGGGCTCCGAGCAGTACTTC. As protein: CASSLGPGSEQYF. This chain uses TRBV12-3 or TRBV12-4 with TRBJ2-7; D is uncertain. Deletions cut 1 base from V and 6 bases from J, with 10 bases between. This CDR3 is built from 13 residues.

CDR3 in amino acids: CATTGAGRTDTQYF. The CDR3 DNA reads as TGTGCCACAACCGGGGCGGGTCGCACAGATACGCAGTATTTT. The chain couples TRBV6-1 to TRBJ2-3, with D perhaps TRBD1 or TRBD2 (5 bases each). Trimming took off 10 bases at V and 1 base at J, with 15 bases between the two ends. The CDR3 sequence is 14 residues long. The germline V gene encodes CDR1 MNHNS and CDR2 SASEGT.